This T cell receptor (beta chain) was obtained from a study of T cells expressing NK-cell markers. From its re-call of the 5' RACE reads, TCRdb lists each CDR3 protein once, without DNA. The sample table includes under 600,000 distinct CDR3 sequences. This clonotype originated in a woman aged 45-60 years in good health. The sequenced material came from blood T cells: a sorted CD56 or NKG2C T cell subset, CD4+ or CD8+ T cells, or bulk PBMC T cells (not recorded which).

CDR3: CASSLTTGGAGTQYF. The genes are TRBV12-3 or TRBV12-4 and TRBJ2-5; TCRdb indicates TRBD1, and absent DNA this call remains unverified. This CDR3 spans 15 amino acids.